This T cell receptor beta chain was identified in a study of T cell responses to AZD1222 COVID-19 vaccine. Some clones are missing from TCRdb's copy, which holds only in-frame ones; the method was immunoSEQ multiplex PCR. The sample has 120,000 or so clones, approximately 88% seen once; the top ten hold roughly 5%. V lost 2 bases to trimming and J lost 5 bases; unmatched junction nucleotides: 3. Germline CDR1 MNHEY, CDR2 SVGEGT. The CDR3 has 15 amino acids. Study-level results: Clonal diversity was possibly underestimated, and white British individuals and females predominated among donors. The study identified only six AZD1222 recipients as seropositive at baseline. Researchers report vaccine-associated CD4 TCRs spanning spike, with dominance at 160-218 and 743-854.

A note on this clone: Its target is unknown.

This chain uses TRBV6-2 or TRBV6-3 with TRBJ2-1, with 10 bases fitting TRBD2. Sequenced here: peripheral blood, sampled on day 0 of AZD1222 vaccination. This TCR came from an adult in good health. CDR3 bases: TGTGCCAGCAGTTACGGGCTAGCGGGGGACAATGAGCAGTTCTTC. Protein: CASSYGLAGDNEQFF.